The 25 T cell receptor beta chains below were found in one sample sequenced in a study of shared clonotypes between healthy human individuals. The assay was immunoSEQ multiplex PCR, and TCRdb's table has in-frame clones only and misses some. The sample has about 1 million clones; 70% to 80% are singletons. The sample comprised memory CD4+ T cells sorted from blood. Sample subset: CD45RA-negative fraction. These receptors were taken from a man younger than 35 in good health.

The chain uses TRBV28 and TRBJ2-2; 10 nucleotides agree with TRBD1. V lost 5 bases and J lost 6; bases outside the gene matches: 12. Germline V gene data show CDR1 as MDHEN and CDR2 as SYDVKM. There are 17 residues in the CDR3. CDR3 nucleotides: TGTGCCAGCAGTCAACAAATCGGACAGGGGGACCCCGGGGAGCTGTTTTTT. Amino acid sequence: CASSQQIGQGDPGELFF.

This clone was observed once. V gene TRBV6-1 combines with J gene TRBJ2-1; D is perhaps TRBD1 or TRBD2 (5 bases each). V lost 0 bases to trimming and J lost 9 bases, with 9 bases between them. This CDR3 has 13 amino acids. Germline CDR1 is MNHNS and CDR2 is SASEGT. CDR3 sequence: CASSEARGAEQFF. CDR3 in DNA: TGTGCCAGCAGTGAAGCTCGGGGCGCTGAGCAGTTCTTC.

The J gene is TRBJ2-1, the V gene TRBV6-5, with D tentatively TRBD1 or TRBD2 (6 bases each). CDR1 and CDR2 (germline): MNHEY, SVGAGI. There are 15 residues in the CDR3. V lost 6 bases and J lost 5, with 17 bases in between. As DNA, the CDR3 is TGTGCCAGCAGGGGGGCTGGTAGCGGCGACAATGAGCAGTTCTTC. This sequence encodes CASRGAGSGDNEQFF.

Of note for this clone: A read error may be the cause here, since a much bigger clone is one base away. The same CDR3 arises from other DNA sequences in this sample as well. The CDR3 DNA reads as TGTGCCAGCAGCTTAGGACAGGGTAATGAAAAACTGTTTTTT. Protein: CASSLGQGNEKLFF. The chain carries TRBV5-6 and TRBJ1-4; 8 positions match TRBD1. The ends lost 2 bases at V and 4 bases at J; junction bases unmatched: 1. Germline loops: CDR1 SGHDT, CDR2 YYEEEE. The CDR3 is made up of 14 amino acids.

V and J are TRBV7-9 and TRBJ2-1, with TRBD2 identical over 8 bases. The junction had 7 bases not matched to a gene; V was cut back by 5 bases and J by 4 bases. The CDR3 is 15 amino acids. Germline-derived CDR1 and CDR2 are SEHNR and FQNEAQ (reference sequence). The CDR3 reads CASSPNRGGYNEQFF. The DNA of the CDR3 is TGTGCCAGCAGCCCTAACCGCGGGGGGTACAATGAGCAGTTCTTC.

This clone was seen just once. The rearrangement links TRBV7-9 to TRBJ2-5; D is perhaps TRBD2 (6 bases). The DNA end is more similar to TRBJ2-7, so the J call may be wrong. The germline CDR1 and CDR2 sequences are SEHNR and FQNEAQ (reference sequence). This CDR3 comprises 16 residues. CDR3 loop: CASSRLLGGASYEQYF. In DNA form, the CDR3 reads TGTGCCAGCAGCCGACTCCTCGGGGGAGCGTCCTACGAGCAGTACTTC.

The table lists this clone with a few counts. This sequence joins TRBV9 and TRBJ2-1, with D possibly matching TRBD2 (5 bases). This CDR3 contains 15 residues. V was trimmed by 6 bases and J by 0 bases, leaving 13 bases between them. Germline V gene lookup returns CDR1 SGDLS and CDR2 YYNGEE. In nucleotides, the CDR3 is TGTGCCAGCACCTCCGGGGTGAGCTCCTACAATGAGCAGTTCTTC. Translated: CASTSGVSSYNEQFF.

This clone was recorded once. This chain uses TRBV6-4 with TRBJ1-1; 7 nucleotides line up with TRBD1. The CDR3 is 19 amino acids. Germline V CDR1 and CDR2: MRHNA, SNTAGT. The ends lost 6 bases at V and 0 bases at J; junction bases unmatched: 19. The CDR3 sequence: CASRPPRYDTGTVNTEAFF. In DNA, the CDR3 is TGTGCCAGCAGGCCCCCACGATACGATACCGGGACAGTGAACACTGAAGCTTTCTTT.

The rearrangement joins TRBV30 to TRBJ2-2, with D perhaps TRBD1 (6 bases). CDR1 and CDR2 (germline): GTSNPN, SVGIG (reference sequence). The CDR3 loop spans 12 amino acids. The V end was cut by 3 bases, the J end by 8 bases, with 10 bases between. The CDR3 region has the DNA TGTGCCTGGAGCCGTAGGGGGGGGGAGCTGTTTTTT. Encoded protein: CAWSRRGGELFF.

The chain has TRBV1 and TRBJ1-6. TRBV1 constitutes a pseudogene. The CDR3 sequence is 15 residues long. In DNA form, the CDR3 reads TGCACCAGCGGCCTCGACGCGCACCCAAATTCACCCCTCCACTTT. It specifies CTSGLDAHPNSPLHF.

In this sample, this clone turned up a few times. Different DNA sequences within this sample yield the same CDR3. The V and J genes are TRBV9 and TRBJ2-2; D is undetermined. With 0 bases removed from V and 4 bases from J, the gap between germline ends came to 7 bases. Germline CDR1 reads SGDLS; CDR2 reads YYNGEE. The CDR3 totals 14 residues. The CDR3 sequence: CASSVDPGTGELFF. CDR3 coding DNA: TGTGCCAGCAGCGTAGACCCTGGCACCGGGGAGCTGTTTTTT. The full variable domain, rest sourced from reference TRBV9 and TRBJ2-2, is DSGVTQTPKHLITATGQRVTLRCSPRSGDLSVYWYQQSLDQGLQFLIQYYNGEERAKGNILERFSAQQFPDLHSELNLSSLELGDSALYFCASSVDPGTGELFFGEGSRLTVL.

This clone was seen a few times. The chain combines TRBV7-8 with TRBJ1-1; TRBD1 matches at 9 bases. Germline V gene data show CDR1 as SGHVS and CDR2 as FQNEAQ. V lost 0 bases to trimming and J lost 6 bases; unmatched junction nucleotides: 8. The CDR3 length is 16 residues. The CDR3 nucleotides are TGTGCCAGCAGCTTAGCGCAGGGACAGGGCCACCCTGAAGCTTTCTTT. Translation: CASSLAQGQGHPEAFF.

The CDR3 sequence is CASSLGDWQYTDTQYF. In DNA, the CDR3 is TGTGCCAGCAGCTTAGGAGACTGGCAATACACAGATACGCAGTATTTT. The chain is built from TRBV7-2 and TRBJ2-3; D is unresolved. The V and J ends lost 1 base and 2 bases respectively, with 13 bases between them. In germline, CDR1 is SGHTA, CDR2 FQGNSA. The CDR3 length is 16 residues. Based on the CDR3 plus reference TRBV7-2 and TRBJ2-3, the full variable domain is GAGVSQSPSNKVTEKGKDVELRCDPISGHTALYWYRQSLGQGLEFLIYFQGNSAPDKSGLPSDRFSAERTGGSVSTLTIQRTQQEDSAVYLCASSLGDWQYTDTQYFGPGTRLTVL.

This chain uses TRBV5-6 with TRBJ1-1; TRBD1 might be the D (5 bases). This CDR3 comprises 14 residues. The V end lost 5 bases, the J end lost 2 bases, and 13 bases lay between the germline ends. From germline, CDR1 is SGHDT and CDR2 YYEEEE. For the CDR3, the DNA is TGTGCCAGCAGAACGACAGAGGATAACACTGAAGCTTTCTTT. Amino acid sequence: CASRTTEDNTEAFF.

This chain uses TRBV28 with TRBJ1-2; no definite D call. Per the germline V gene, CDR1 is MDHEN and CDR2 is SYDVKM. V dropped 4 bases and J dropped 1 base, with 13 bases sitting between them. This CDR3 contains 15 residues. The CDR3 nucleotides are TGTGCCAGCAGTTCCCTCGGAGTTCTTAACTATGGCTACACCTTC. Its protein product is CASSSLGVLNYGYTF.

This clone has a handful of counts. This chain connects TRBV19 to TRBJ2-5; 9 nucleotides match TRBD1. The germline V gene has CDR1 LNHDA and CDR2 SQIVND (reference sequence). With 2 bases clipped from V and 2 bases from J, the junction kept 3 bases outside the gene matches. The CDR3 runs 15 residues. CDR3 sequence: CASSIWGQGQETQYF. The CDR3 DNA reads TGTGCCAGTAGTATATGGGGACAGGGTCAAGAGACCCAGTACTTC.

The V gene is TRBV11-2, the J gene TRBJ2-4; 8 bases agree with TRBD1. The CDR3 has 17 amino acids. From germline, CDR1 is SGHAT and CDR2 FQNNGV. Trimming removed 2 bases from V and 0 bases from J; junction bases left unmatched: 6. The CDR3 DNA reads TGTGCCAGCAGCTTACGACAGGGGCCCTTAGCCAAAAACATTCAGTACTTC. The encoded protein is CASSLRQGPLAKNIQYF.

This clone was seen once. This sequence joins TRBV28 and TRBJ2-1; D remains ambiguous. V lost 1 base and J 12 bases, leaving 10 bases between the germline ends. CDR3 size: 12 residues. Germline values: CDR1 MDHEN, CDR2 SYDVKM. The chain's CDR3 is CASSLSSGLQFF. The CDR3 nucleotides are TGTGCCAGCAGTTTATCATCGGGTTTGCAGTTCTTC. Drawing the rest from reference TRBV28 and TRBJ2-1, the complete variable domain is DVKVTQSSRYLVKRTGEKVFLECVQDMDHENMFWYRQDPGLGLRLIYFSYDVKMKEKGDIPEGYSVSREKKERFSLILESASTNQTSMYLCASSLSSGLQFFGPGTRLTVL.

The CDR3 region has the DNA TGTGCCAGCAGCCAGAAGCGCTTGGGCACTGAAGCTTTCTTT. Translated: CASSQKRLGTEAFF. This chain joins TRBV6-1 and TRBJ1-1; D remains unclear. Deletions cut 6 bases from V and 4 bases from J, with 15 bases between. The CDR3 sequence is 14 residues long. The germline gives CDR1 MNHNS, CDR2 SASEGT.

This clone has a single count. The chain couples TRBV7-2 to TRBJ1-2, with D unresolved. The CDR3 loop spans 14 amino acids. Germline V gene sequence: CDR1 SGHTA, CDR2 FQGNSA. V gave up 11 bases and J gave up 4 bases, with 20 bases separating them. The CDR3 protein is CALSPAALGYGYTF. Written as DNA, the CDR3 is TGTGCCTTGAGCCCCGCGGCCCTGGGCTATGGCTACACCTTC.

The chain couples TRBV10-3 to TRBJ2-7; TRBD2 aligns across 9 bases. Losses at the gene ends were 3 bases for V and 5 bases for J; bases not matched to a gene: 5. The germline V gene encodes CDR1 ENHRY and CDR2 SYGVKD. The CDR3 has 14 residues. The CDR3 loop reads CAISETSGSDEQYF. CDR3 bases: TGTGCCATCAGTGAAACTAGCGGGTCGGACGAGCAGTACTTC.

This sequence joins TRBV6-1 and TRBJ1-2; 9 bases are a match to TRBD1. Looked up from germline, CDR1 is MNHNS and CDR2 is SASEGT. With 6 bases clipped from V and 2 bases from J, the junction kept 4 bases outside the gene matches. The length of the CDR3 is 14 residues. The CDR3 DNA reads TGTGCCAGCAGGAGGACAGGGGACAACTATGGCTACACCTTC. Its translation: CASRRTGDNYGYTF.

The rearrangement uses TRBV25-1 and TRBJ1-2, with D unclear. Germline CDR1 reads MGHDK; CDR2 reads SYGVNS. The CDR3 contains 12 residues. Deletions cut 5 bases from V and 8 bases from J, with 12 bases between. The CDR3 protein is CASSKREGGYTF. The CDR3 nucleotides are TGTGCCAGCAGTAAACGAGAAGGGGGCTACACCTTC.

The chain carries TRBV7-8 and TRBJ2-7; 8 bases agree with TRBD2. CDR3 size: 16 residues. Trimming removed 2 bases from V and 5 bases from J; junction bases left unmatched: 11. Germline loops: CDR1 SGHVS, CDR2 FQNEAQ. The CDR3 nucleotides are TGTGCCAGCAGCTTACCTGGACGGGGGGGCCGGGACGAGCAGTACTTC. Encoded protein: CASSLPGRGGRDEQYF. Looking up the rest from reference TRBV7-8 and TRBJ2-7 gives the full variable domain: GAGVSQSPRYKVAKRGQDVALRCDPISGHVSLFWYQQALGQGPEFLTYFQNEAQLDKSGLPSDRFFAERPEGSVSTLKIQRTQQEDSAVYLCASSLPGRGGRDEQYFGPGTRLTVT.

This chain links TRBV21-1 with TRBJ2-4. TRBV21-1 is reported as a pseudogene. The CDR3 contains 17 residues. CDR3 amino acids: CASSKALRQRGKRDQYF. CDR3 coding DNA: TGTGCCAGCAGCAAAGCGCTTAGACAGAGGGGAAAACGGGATCAGTACTTC.